This T cell receptor (beta chain) was sequenced for a study of cytomegalovirus exposure and HLA in healthy donors. Study-wide findings and caveats: It was 150 to 200 TCR beta chains that were listed as cytomegalovirus-associated.

Regarding this clone: Its antigen remains unidentified.

The CDR3 has 15 amino acids. Germline V gene sequence: CDR1 SGHNT, CDR2 YYREEE (reference sequence). The J segment lost 6 bases and the V segment lost 3 bases, leaving 6 bases of the junction unmatched. PCR used 60 Vbeta primers and 13 Jbeta primers. Here immunoSEQ multiplex PCR was the method, and the copy in TCRdb shows in-frame clones only, minus some. This sample has roughly 110,000 clones, with around 61% found just once. The TCR was taken from a young woman in good health and CMV-seronegative. The gene calls are TRBV5-4 and TRBJ1-1, with 12 bases aligning to TRBD1. Sequencing input: PBMCs. As DNA, the CDR3 is TGTGCCAGCAGCTCCCCGGGACAGGGGGCGGCTGAAGCTTTCTTT. It yields the protein CASSSPGQGAAEAFF.